Below, 21 T cell receptor beta chains from the same sample are listed, as sequenced in a study of blood T cell repertoires in COVID-19 (dated by TCRdb to the early 2020s). To prepare the library, the immunoSEQ multiplex PCR assay was applied. Drawn from immuneACCESS, this table holds only the in-frame rearrangements with V and J called that TCRdb kept. Clones are partly lost; checked studies trace under half to an unresolved V gene and leave the rest unexplained. This sample holds 200,000 to 300,000 clones; 86% were observed only once. Roughly 2.6% of the sample goes to the ten largest clones. The sequenced sample consisted of PBMCs or T cells enriched from blood (not recorded which). These receptors were collected from a woman under 30 who had recovered from COVID-19.

The chain carries TRBV7-9 and TRBJ2-2; D unclear. The CDR3 is 14 residues long. Germline V gene sequence: CDR1 SEHNR, CDR2 FQNEAQ (reference sequence). V lost 7 bases, J lost 1 base, and 10 bases lay in between. The CDR3 sequence is CASTYVENTGELFF. DNA for the CDR3: TGTGCCAGCACTTACGTAGAGAACACCGGGGAGCTGTTTTTT.

The J gene is TRBJ1-5, the V gene TRBV19, with TRBD1 matching over 9 bases. The CDR3 has 20 amino acids. Germline V gene data show CDR1 as LNHDA and CDR2 as SQIVND (reference sequence). The V gene end was trimmed by 7 bases and the J gene end by 3 bases; junction bases not matched to a gene: 22. CDR3 coding DNA: TGTGCCAGTACCCCTCTTTTTGGGCAGGGGACAGGGCAGGTCAATCAGCCCCAGCATTTT. Translated: CASTPLFGQGTGQVNQPQHF.

The chain recombines TRBV11-3 with TRBJ2-1; 10 positions agree with TRBD2. Per the germline V gene, CDR1 is SGHNT and CDR2 is YENEEA. The CDR3 consists of 15 residues. The trim removed 5 bases at V and 11 bases at J, leaving 12 bases unmatched. In nucleotides, the CDR3 is TGTGCCAGCAGCCCCGATAGCGGGGGGTTTGGTAAGCAGTTCTTC. It yields the protein CASSPDSGGFGKQFF.

V gene TRBV11-2 combines with J gene TRBJ2-1; D perhaps matches TRBD1 (5 bases). Germline V CDR1 and CDR2: SGHAT, FQNNGV. With 2 bases removed from V and 9 bases from J, the gap between germline ends came to 11 bases. The CDR3 spans 13 residues. Here the CDR3 reads CASSLYQGLEQFF. CDR3 DNA sequence: TGTGCCAGCAGCTTATATCAGGGCCTTGAGCAGTTCTTC.

This rearrangement joins TRBV30 to TRBJ1-3, with TRBD1 matching 10 bases. Germline V gene sequence: CDR1 GTSNPN, CDR2 SVGIG (reference sequence). V dropped 1 base and J dropped 4; count of bases not matched to a gene: 4. This CDR3 comprises 15 residues. The CDR3 protein is CAWSGTGGKGNTIYF. The CDR3 DNA reads TGTGCCTGGAGTGGGACAGGGGGGAAAGGAAACACCATATATTTT. The complete variable domain, with remaining parts taken from reference TRBV30 and TRBJ1-3, reads SQTIHQWPATLVQPVGSPLSLECTVEGTSNPNLYWYRQAAGRGLQLLFYSVGIGQISSEVPQNLSASRPQDRQFILSSKKLLLSDSGFYLCAWSGTGGKGNTIYFGEGSWLTVV.

The V call is TRBV29-1, the J call TRBJ2-7; maybe TRBD2 (6 bases). The CDR3 extends over 17 amino acids. The germline CDR1 and CDR2 sequences are SQVTM and ANQGSEA. V was cut by 3 bases and J by 0 bases, with 21 bases left in between. In DNA form, the CDR3 reads TGCAGCGTTGATGGGGTCGGGGGTGGTAAGAGCTCCTACGAGCAGTACTTC. Residues: CSVDGVGGGKSSYEQYF.

The DNA of the CDR3 is TGTGCCAGCAGTGACTATGAGACTAGCGGCACAGATACGCAGTATTTT. Translating gives CASSDYETSGTDTQYF. The chain carries TRBV25-1 and TRBJ2-3; 8 bases are a match to TRBD2. CDR1 and CDR2 from the germline V gene are MGHDK and SYGVNS. Unmatched junction bases numbered 6, after V lost 3 bases and J lost 1 base. This CDR3 has 16 amino acids.

The gene calls are TRBV9 and TRBJ2-7; D is possibly TRBD1 (6 bases). V was clipped by 3 bases and J by 7 bases, with 14 bases between them. CDR3 length: 13 residues. Germline loops: CDR1 SGDLS, CDR2 YYNGEE. The CDR3 loop is CASSGAGVGEQYF. As DNA, the CDR3 is TGTGCCAGCAGCGGCGCAGGGGTAGGGGAGCAGTACTTC.

The V call is TRBV3-1 (or the pseudogene TRBV3-2), the J call TRBJ2-2, with 11 bases matching TRBD2. Losses at the gene ends were 4 bases for V and 0 bases for J; bases not matched to a gene: 10. Per the germline V gene, CDR1 is LGHDT and CDR2 is YNNKEL (reference sequence). The CDR3 has 19 amino acids. CDR3 in amino acids: CASSPPSGGSLSNTGELFF. The DNA for the CDR3 is TGTGCCAGCAGCCCGCCTAGCGGGGGGTCCTTGTCGAACACCGGGGAGCTGTTTTTT.

V gene TRBV5-6 combines with J gene TRBJ2-5, with TRBD2 as a possible D gene (6 bases). Germline-derived CDR1 and CDR2 are SGHDT and YYEEEE. Trimming removed 0 bases from V and 4 bases from J, with 16 bases in between. This CDR3 is 16 amino acids long. The CDR3 loop is CASSLEGWGTLETQYF. CDR3 coding DNA: TGTGCCAGCAGCTTGGAGGGGTGGGGGACTTTAGAGACCCAGTACTTC.

The chain joins TRBV7-8 to TRBJ1-1; a possible D gene is TRBD1 (6 bases). V lost 5 bases to trimming and J lost 8 bases, with 15 bases between them. The CDR3 runs to 13 residues. Germline V gene data show CDR1 as SGHVS and CDR2 as FQNEAQ. The CDR3 here is CASSARGTFEAFF. In DNA, the CDR3 is TGTGCCAGCAGCGCGAGAGGGACATTCGAAGCTTTCTTT.

The chain carries TRBV30 and TRBJ2-1; the match to TRBD2 covers 9 bases. Trimming took 8 bases from V and 4 from J; bases not matched to a gene: 9. There are 14 residues in the CDR3. The germline V gene encodes CDR1 GTSNPN and CDR2 SVGIG (reference sequence). CDR3 in DNA: TGTGCCCAGAGTCGCCTAGCGGGGTACAATGAGCAGTTCTTC. Encoded protein: CAQSRLAGYNEQFF.

The V gene is TRBV5-1, the J gene TRBJ2-7; 10 bases align to TRBD1. V was clipped by 7 bases and J by 3 bases; unmatched bases: 7. Germline CDR1 SGHRS, CDR2 YFSETQ. The CDR3 has 14 amino acids. The CDR3 is CASSVRDRGYEQYF. CDR3 DNA sequence: TGCGCCAGCTCGGTGCGGGACAGGGGCTACGAGCAGTACTTC.

V gene TRBV4-1 combines with J gene TRBJ2-7; TRBD1 aligns across 7 bases. J was trimmed by 0 bases and V by 8 bases; bases with no gene match: 13. In germline, CDR1 is MGHRA, CDR2 YSYEKL. This CDR3 is built from 16 residues. The CDR3 DNA reads as TGCGCCAGCCGGACGATCGGGACAGAGAACTCCTACGAGCAGTACTTC. Translating it yields CASRTIGTENSYEQYF.

The rearrangement joins TRBV20-1 to TRBJ1-3; D remains unclear. The germline CDR1 and CDR2 sequences are DFQATT and SNEGSKA (reference sequence). This CDR3 region has 10 residues. Trimming removed 4 bases from V and 6 bases from J, with 4 bases in between. The CDR3 here is CSATLNTIYF. The DNA of the CDR3 is TGCAGTGCTACATTAAACACCATATATTTT.

A word on this clone: Its ends do not fully match the called genes, so a read error is possible. The chain links TRBV6-1 to TRBJ1-6, with 7 bases lining up with TRBD1. There are 16 residues in the CDR3. Germline V gene lookup returns CDR1 MNHNS and CDR2 SASEGT. The CDR3: CASSDTGASHNSPLHF. For the CDR3, the DNA is TGTGCCAGCAGTGATACAGGGGCCTCCCATAATTCACCCCTCCACTTT.

The rearrangement links TRBV11-2 to TRBJ2-3; D is perhaps TRBD1 (6 bases). The V gene's germline CDR1 is SGHAT and CDR2 FQNNGV. The CDR3 length is 13 residues. V lost 5 bases and J lost 4, with 10 bases in between. The CDR3 DNA reads as TGTGCCAGCAGCGGACCAGGGGCAGATACGCAGTATTTT. It specifies CASSGPGADTQYF.

The gene calls are TRBV7-9 and TRBJ2-1; D is undetermined. The ends were cut back, 6 bases at V and 7 bases at J, with 16 bases in the middle. The CDR3 runs to 14 residues. The germline CDR1 and CDR2 sequences are SEHNR and FQNEAQ (reference sequence). The CDR3 DNA reads as TGTGCCAGCAGACACGATAGCCCAGCGAATGAGCAGTTCTTC. Translated: CASRHDSPANEQFF.

The J gene is TRBJ2-7, the V gene TRBV18, with TRBD1 matching 7 bases. The germline CDR1 and CDR2 sequences are KGHSH and LQKENI. With 2 bases clipped from V and 0 bases from J, the junction kept 7 bases outside the gene matches. The CDR3 has 16 amino acids. Here the CDR3 DNA reads TGTGCCAGCTCACCAAACTCCGGGACAGCCTCCTACGAGCAGTACTTC. Encoded protein: CASSPNSGTASYEQYF.

The rearrangement links TRBV7-8 to TRBJ2-3; D is undetermined. This CDR3 is 16 amino acids long. Trimming removed 1 base from V and 0 bases from J, with 11 bases in between. Germline V CDR1 and CDR2: SGHVS, FQNEAQ. CDR3 in amino acids: CASSLEITQSTDTQYF. The CDR3 nucleotides read TGTGCCAGCAGCTTAGAAATAACTCAAAGCACAGATACGCAGTATTTT.

The chain is built from TRBV5-5 and TRBJ2-7, with 15 bases that match TRBD2. V lost 4 bases and J lost 2; bases outside the gene matches: 13. The CDR3 has 19 amino acids. The germline V gene encodes CDR1 SGHKS and CDR2 YYEKEE (reference sequence). CDR3: CASSDGWGLAGGSPYEQYF. In DNA, the CDR3 is TGTGCCAGCAGCGATGGGTGGGGACTAGCGGGAGGTAGTCCCTACGAGCAGTACTTC.